This T cell receptor beta chain originates from a study of blood T cells in healthy people across ages. Study-wide results and limits: Per million T cells, TCR beta diversity dropped about linearly as age rose.

For the second PCR, which ran for 7 to 11 cycles, a sample-barcoded 5' primer and a J-beta primer mix were used. TCRdb reprocessed the 5' RACE reads with MiXCR, giving one entry per CDR3 protein. This table holds more than 650,000 distinct CDR3 sequences, more than 25% found once. In the case of this clonotype: Its antigen remains unidentified.

Germline-derived CDR1 and CDR2 are MNHEY and SVGAGI. V gave up 0 bases and J gave up 2 bases; unmatched junction bases: 1. CDR3 length: 14 residues. These data were likewise used in another study, on T cells of mothers and their children.

The TCR was taken from a boy aged 5-17 years in good health. Sample: blood. J is TRBJ2-7 and V is TRBV6-5, with 7 bases aligning to TRBD1. The CDR3 loop is CASSYSGQTYEQYF. CDR3 coding DNA: TGTGCCAGCAGTTACTCGGGACAGACCTACGAGCAGTACTTC.